The 26 T cell receptor beta chains listed next were all sequenced from one sample in a study of blood T cell repertoires in COVID-19. Assay used: immunoSEQ multiplex PCR; TCRdb lists only in-frame clones, some missing. Of roughly 100,000 clones in the sample, about four fifths were seen once. Sample: peripheral blood. The source is a woman over 75 with acute or convalescent COVID-19.

The rearrangement joins TRBV6-1 to TRBJ1-1; 7 nucleotides align to TRBD1. The CDR3 loop spans 15 amino acids. The ends lost 3 bases at V and 1 base at J; junction bases unmatched: 5. CDR1 and CDR2 from the germline V gene are MNHNS and SASEGT. The CDR3 loop reads CASSDFRGENTEAFF. CDR3 sequence (DNA): TGTGCCAGCAGTGATTTCAGGGGGGAGAACACTGAAGCTTTCTTT.

The CDR3 coding sequence is TGTGCCAGCAGCTTGTGCGCCGGGGGGGGACTCATAAGCTCTGGAAACACCATATATTTT. The encoded protein is CASSLCAGGGLISSGNTIYF. The chain carries TRBV7-6 and TRBJ1-3, with D possibly matching TRBD1 (5 bases). The CDR3 runs to 20 residues. Trimming took 3 bases from V and 0 from J, leaving 24 bases between them. CDR1 and CDR2 (germline): SGHVS, FNYEAQ.

The chain employs TRBV9 and TRBJ2-3, with D maybe TRBD1 (5 bases). CDR3 length: 14 amino acids. The V and J ends lost 0 bases and 5 bases respectively, with 10 bases between them. CDR1 is SGDLS and CDR2 is YYNGEE in the germline V gene. The CDR3 loop is CASSVVRVGDTQYF. DNA of the CDR3: TGTGCCAGCAGCGTAGTCAGGGTGGGAGATACGCAGTATTTT.

This clone came up many times. In DNA, the CDR3 is TGTGCCAGCACGTCGTCGGGGGGTCACGCTTTCTTT. This codes for CASTSSGGHAFF. The rearrangement links TRBV28 to TRBJ1-1, with D tentatively TRBD1 (5 bases). The CDR3 totals 12 residues. Germline-derived CDR1 and CDR2 are MDHEN and SYDVKM. V lost 7 bases, J lost 11 bases, and 17 bases lay in between.

This clone was seen ten or more times. The chain recombines TRBV5-4 with TRBJ2-7; a possible D gene is TRBD2 (6 bases). V gave up 4 bases and J gave up 2 bases, with 16 bases separating them. Germline CDR1 reads SGHNT; CDR2 reads YYREEE (reference sequence). This CDR3 spans 15 amino acids. The DNA for the CDR3 is TGTGCCAGCAGCCCCACAATTGGGGGGACCTACGAGCAGTACTTC. This gives the protein CASSPTIGGTYEQYF.

This chain joins TRBV12-3 or TRBV12-4 and TRBJ1-1, with TRBD1 matching 11 bases. Germline trimming cut 4 bases from V and 14 bases from J; bases unmatched to any gene: 6. This CDR3 contains 12 residues. Written as DNA, the CDR3 is TGTGCCAGCAGTTCCCCGGACAGGGGGCAGTTCTTT. As protein: CASSSPDRGQFF.

V usage is TRBV15 and J usage is TRBJ1-4, with TRBD1 matching over 7 bases. The length of the CDR3 is 15 residues. Unmatched junction bases numbered 9, after V lost 4 bases and J lost 7 bases. The germline V gene encodes CDR1 LNHNV and CDR2 YYDKDF (reference sequence). The CDR3 loop reads CATSTPGGRGEKLFF. The CDR3, as DNA: TGTGCCACCAGCACGCCAGGGGGACGAGGTGAAAAACTGTTTTTT.

J is TRBJ1-1 and V is TRBV11-2, with D perhaps TRBD1 (6 bases). The V gene's germline CDR1 is SGHAT and CDR2 FQNNGV. The CDR3 loop spans 15 amino acids. V dropped 3 bases and J dropped 3 bases, with 14 bases sitting between them. The CDR3 reads CASSLGDTWYTEAFF. CDR3 bases: TGTGCCAGCAGCTTGGGGGACACATGGTACACTGAAGCTTTCTTT.

The chain uses TRBV30 and TRBJ2-2; 14 bases align to TRBD2. Germline V gives CDR1 GTSNPN, CDR2 SVGIG (reference sequence). The CDR3 loop spans 17 amino acids. Unmatched junction bases numbered 9, after V lost 5 bases and J lost 4 bases. CDR3 nucleotide sequence: TGTGCCTGGTCCGGGACTAGCGGGAGATGGGGCACCGGGGAGCTGTTTTTT. Encoded protein: CAWSGTSGRWGTGELFF.

This chain connects TRBV5-1 to TRBJ2-5; TRBD2 might be the D (5 bases). The CDR3 runs to 12 residues. Germline lookup yields CDR1 SGHRS and CDR2 YFSETQ. V was clipped by 3 bases and J by 2 bases, with 5 bases between them. The CDR3 coding sequence is TGCGCCAGCAGCTGGAGGCAAGAGACCCAGTACTTC. Its protein product is CASSWRQETQYF.

The V and J genes are TRBV12-3 or TRBV12-4 and TRBJ1-4; 8 bases are shared with TRBD1. The CDR3 sequence is 12 residues long. V trimming: 5 bases; J trimming: 8 bases; junction bases outside the gene matches: 1. The CDR3 loop reads CASSGQGEKLFF. DNA of the CDR3: TGTGCCAGCAGTGGACAGGGCGAAAAACTGTTTTTT.

This sequence joins TRBV18 and TRBJ1-2; the match to TRBD1 covers 7 bases. The CDR3 covers 15 residues. CDR1 is KGHSH and CDR2 is LQKENI in the germline V gene. V was pared by 0 bases and J by 2 bases, with 3 bases of the junction left unmatched. CDR3 in DNA: TGTGCCAGCTCACCACCTTTGGGACAGAACTATGGCTACACCTTC. It yields the protein CASSPPLGQNYGYTF.

The CDR3 loop is CASSWNRVDQPQHF. In DNA, the CDR3 is TGTGCCAGCAGCTGGAACAGGGTCGATCAGCCCCAGCATTTT. The V and J genes are TRBV7-2 and TRBJ1-5; D may be TRBD1 (6 bases). Germline CDR1 is SGHTA and CDR2 is FQGNSA. V lost 4 bases, J lost 5 bases, and 12 bases lay in between. The CDR3 has 14 residues.

Comments on this clone: Other DNA sequences in this specimen translate into the identical CDR3. CDR3 DNA: TGTGCCAGCAGCTTAGGGCTAGACTCCTACAATGAGCAGTTCTTC. It is translated as CASSLGLDSYNEQFF. The V gene is TRBV7-7, the J gene TRBJ2-1; no firm D call. The V gene's germline CDR1 is SSHAT and CDR2 FNYEAQ (reference sequence). The length of the CDR3 is 15 residues. V was pared by 1 base and J by 0 bases, with 7 bases between. The whole variable domain, remainder taken from reference TRBV7-7 and TRBJ2-1, is GAGVSQSPRYKVTKRGQDVTLRCDPISSHATLYWYQQALGQGPEFLTYFNYEAQPDKSGLPSDRFSAERPEGSISTLTIQRTEQRDSAMYRCASSLGLDSYNEQFFGPGTRLTVL.

V usage is TRBV7-8 and J usage is TRBJ2-5; D is unresolved. CDR1 is SGHVS and CDR2 is FQNEAQ in the germline V gene. With 3 bases removed from V and 5 bases from J, the gap between germline ends came to 7 bases. The CDR3 contains 12 residues. The CDR3 protein is CASSLAWETQYF. The CDR3, as DNA: TGTGCCAGCAGCTTGGCTTGGGAGACCCAGTACTTC.

V gene TRBV27 combines with J gene TRBJ2-2; TRBD2 matches at 14 bases. The CDR3 totals 18 residues. Germline values: CDR1 MNHEY, CDR2 SMNVEV (reference sequence). Trimming removed 4 bases from V and 6 bases from J; junction bases left unmatched: 10. This chain's CDR3 is CASSSLGLAGVNAGELFF. CDR3 nucleotide sequence: TGTGCCAGCAGTTCCCTGGGACTAGCGGGAGTTAATGCCGGGGAGCTGTTTTTT.

The V and J genes are TRBV19 and TRBJ2-1; 9 nucleotides match TRBD2. CDR1 is LNHDA, CDR2 SQIVND, per germline (reference sequence). This CDR3 contains 15 residues. Trimming at V came to 10 bases and at J to 8 bases, leaving 15 bases not matched to a gene. Here the CDR3 DNA reads TGTGCCACCACATGGGGCGGGAGGGCCGTAGATGAGCAGTTCTTC. Encoded protein: CATTWGGRAVDEQFF. Full variable domain (outside the CDR3, taken from reference TRBV19 and TRBJ2-1): DGGITQSPKYLFRKEGQNVTLSCEQNLNHDAMYWYRQDPGQGLRLIYYSQIVNDFQKGDIAEGYSVSREKKESFPLTVTSAQKNPTAFYLCATTWGGRAVDEQFFGPGTRLTVL.

The chain uses TRBV18 and TRBJ2-5; D gene ambiguous. Per germline, CDR1 KGHSH and CDR2 LQKENI. CDR3 length: 14 residues. The V and J ends lost 0 bases and 1 base respectively, with 6 bases between them. The chain's CDR3 is CASSPPSSQETQYF. The CDR3, as DNA: TGTGCCAGCTCACCACCTAGCAGCCAAGAGACCCAGTACTTC.

The chain carries TRBV5-1 and TRBJ2-5; D is possibly TRBD2 (6 bases). Germline V gene data show CDR1 as SGHRS and CDR2 as YFSETQ. Trimming took off 3 bases at V and 2 bases at J, with 11 bases between the two ends. This CDR3 region has 14 residues. For the CDR3, the DNA is TGCGCCAGCAGCTCCCGACTAGGACAAGAGACCCAGTACTTC. Its translation: CASSSRLGQETQYF.

The chain combines TRBV3-1 (or the pseudogene TRBV3-2) with TRBJ2-5, with 7 bases matching TRBD2. Looked up from germline, CDR1 is LGHDT and CDR2 is YNNKEL (reference sequence). J gave up 5 bases and V 2 bases, and 11 bases lay outside the gene matches. CDR3 length: 16 residues. The CDR3: CASSQKRSGGSETQYF. The CDR3 DNA follows: TGTGCCAGCAGCCAAAAAAGGAGTGGCGGGAGCGAGACCCAGTACTTC.

J is TRBJ2-5 and V is TRBV29-1; 14 bases are a match to TRBD2. The J segment lost 4 bases and the V segment lost 7 bases, leaving 8 bases of the junction unmatched. Germline loops: CDR1 SQVTM, CDR2 ANQGSEA. The CDR3 is made up of 15 amino acids. CDR3 nucleotide sequence: TGCAGCGCTACGGGACTAGCGGGAGCTAGAGAGACCCAGTACTTC. As protein: CSATGLAGARETQYF.

The chain links TRBV5-1 to TRBJ2-5; D perhaps matches TRBD1 (5 bases). The length of the CDR3 is 15 residues. From germline, CDR1 is SGHRS and CDR2 YFSETQ. Trimming stripped 1 base from V and 3 bases from J, with 13 bases between. CDR3 loop: CASSLWGQGEETQYF. For the CDR3, the DNA is TGCGCCAGCAGCTTGTGGGGCCAGGGCGAAGAGACCCAGTACTTC.

This chain uses TRBV6-2 or TRBV6-3 with TRBJ2-2; unclear D gene. Germline V gene lookup returns CDR1 MNHEY and CDR2 SVGEGT. Trimming left V 5 bases short and J 5 bases short, with 3 bases between. CDR3 length: 11 amino acids. This chain's CDR3 is CASSRTGELFF. The DNA for the CDR3 is TGTGCCAGCAGTCGTACCGGGGAGCTGTTTTTT.

This sequence joins TRBV11-3 and TRBJ2-3; the match to TRBD2 covers 10 bases. V lost 2 bases and J lost 10; bases outside the gene matches: 9. The CDR3 consists of 15 residues. In germline, CDR1 is SGHNT, CDR2 YENEEA. Here the CDR3 reads CASSLQVLAGEAQYF. The CDR3 coding sequence is TGTGCCAGCAGCTTACAAGTCCTAGCGGGAGAGGCGCAGTATTTT. Full variable domain (remainder filled in from reference TRBV11-3 and TRBJ2-3): EAGVVQSPRYKIIEKKQPVAFWCNPISGHNTLYWYLQNLGQGPELLIRYENEEAVDDSQLPKDRFSAERLKGVDSTLKIQPAELGDSAVYLCASSLQVLAGEAQYFGPGTRLTVL.

This clone showed up just once. This rearrangement joins TRBV12-5 to TRBJ2-7; 7 bases map to TRBD1. CDR3 length: 12 amino acids. Germline assignment: CDR1 LGHNT and CDR2 FRNRAP. Germline trimming cut 6 bases from V and 2 bases from J; bases unmatched to any gene: 1. CDR3 DNA: TGTGCTAGTGGGACAGGGACCTACGAGCAGTACTTC. Protein: CASGTGTYEQYF.

V usage is TRBV5-1 and J usage is TRBJ1-1, with 8 bases lining up with TRBD1. In germline, CDR1 is SGHRS, CDR2 YFSETQ. J lost 5 bases, V lost 1 base, and 4 bases had no gene match. The CDR3 covers 14 residues. The CDR3 is CASSLRTGSTEAFF. The CDR3 DNA follows: TGCGCCAGCAGCTTGCGGACAGGGAGTACTGAAGCTTTCTTT. The variable domain in full, with the rest retrieved from reference TRBV5-1 and TRBJ1-1, is KAGVTQTPRYLIKTRGQQVTLSCSPISGHRSVSWYQQTPGQGLQFLFEYFSETQRNKGNFPGRFSGRQFSNSRSEMNVSTLELGDSALYLCASSLRTGSTEAFFGQGTRLTVV.